Below, 7 T cell receptor beta chains from the same sample are listed, as sequenced in a study of T cells in Graves' hyperthyroidism and ophthalmopathy. From RNA transcripts, TCR beta CDR3 regions were amplified. The HTBI primer set drove a first-round RT-PCR of the TCR CDR3. Via MiXCR, TCRdb re-called the multiplex PCR reads, giving one row per CDR3 protein. The data show hundreds of thousands of distinct CDR3 sequences, under 15% seen once. The specimen was blood. The receptors come from a man aged 18 to 30 with Graves' ophthalmopathy.

The sample holds many counts of this clonotype. The CDR3 reads CASSPWAQLHNEQYF. CDR3 sequence (DNA): TGTGCCAGCTCACCATGGGCCCAGTTGCATAACGAGCAGTACTTC. The chain employs TRBV18 and TRBJ2-7, with D hard to call. V was cut by 2 bases and J by 5 bases, with 16 bases left in between. Germline CDR1 is KGHSH and CDR2 is LQKENI. The CDR3 loop spans 15 amino acids.

The rearrangement joins TRBV7-2 to TRBJ2-5; 11 bases map to TRBD2. The trim removed 5 bases at V and 2 bases at J, leaving 7 bases unmatched. CDR3 length: 16 amino acids. Germline CDR1 and CDR2: SGHTA and FQGNSA. In nucleotides, the CDR3 is TGTGCCAGCAGCCTCCTACTAGCGGGGGTGCAAGAGACCCAGTACTTC. Protein: CASSLLLAGVQETQYF.

This clonotype was observed once. V usage is TRBV11-2 and J usage is TRBJ1-1, with D perhaps TRBD1 (5 bases). This CDR3 has 16 residues. Trimming took 8 bases from V and 4 from J, leaving 23 bases between them. The germline V gene encodes CDR1 SGHAT and CDR2 FQNNGV. The CDR3 DNA reads TGTGCCAGCGGCCAGATCGCACGAGGGGCCAGCACTGAAGCTTTCTTT. Amino acid sequence: CASGQIARGASTEAFF.

This clonotype has ten or more counts. The chain employs TRBV30 and TRBJ2-7; 8 bases map to TRBD1. The V and J ends lost 4 bases and 7 bases, in that order; junction bases with no gene match: 6. The CDR3 loop spans 12 amino acids. Germline CDR1 GTSNPN, CDR2 SVGIG (reference sequence). The CDR3 DNA sequence: TGTGCCTGGACCCAGGGGGCGAGAGAGCAGTACTTC. The encoded protein is CAWTQGAREQYF.

This clonotype came up many times. CDR3 in amino acids: CASSFTGDEETQYF. The CDR3 DNA follows: TGTGCCAGCAGCTTCACAGGGGATGAGGAGACCCAGTACTTC. The chain uses TRBV13 and TRBJ2-5, with 7 bases that match TRBD1. Trimming removed 3 bases from V and 5 bases from J; junction bases left unmatched: 6. CDR1 PRHDT and CDR2 FYEKMQ come from the germline V gene (reference sequence). The CDR3 has 14 amino acids.

This clonotype was detected ten times or more. The chain recombines TRBV3-1 with TRBJ2-5; D possibly corresponds to TRBD2 (5 bases). There are 13 residues in the CDR3. CDR1 is LGHDT and CDR2 is YNNKEL in the germline V gene (reference sequence). Deletions cut 2 bases from V and 2 bases from J, with 6 bases between. This CDR3 is CASSQTRQETQYF. The DNA for the CDR3 is TGTGCCAGCAGCCAAACTAGGCAAGAGACCCAGTACTTC.

The sample holds many counts of this clonotype. V gene TRBV13 combines with J gene TRBJ2-1, with D perhaps matching TRBD1 (5 bases). Germline-derived CDR1 and CDR2 are PRHDT and FYEKMQ (reference sequence). Trimming removed 2 bases at V and 10 bases at J, with 18 bases between. CDR3 length equals 15 residues. CDR3 sequence (DNA): TGTGCCAGCAGCTTAAGGCTCTGGCAGGGCGGAGAGCAGTTCTTC. Its translation is CASSLRLWQGGEQFF.